Below, 15 T cell receptor beta chains from the same sample are listed, as sequenced in a study of technical replicates of blood from a few donors (dated by TCRdb to 2017 to 2019). Library preparation used the immunoSEQ multiplex PCR assay. The clones in this table, taken by TCRdb from immuneACCESS, are in-frame only. Not every clone is retained; where verified, under half of the shortfall comes from an unresolved V gene, and the cause of the rest is unknown. Counted in this sample were 15,000 or so clones; 85% to 90% of them appeared once. Of the sample, roughly 12% is held by the ten largest clones. Material for sequencing was PBMCs. The origin of the receptors is a human donor in good health.

The chain uses TRBV19 and TRBJ2-5; TRBD2 aligns across 10 bases. The CDR3 sequence is 14 residues long. Germline CDR1 reads LNHDA; CDR2 reads SQIVND (reference sequence). V lost 6 bases, J lost 4 bases, and 5 bases stayed unmatched. The DNA for the CDR3 is TGTGCCAGTAGGTCAGCGGGAGGGCGAGAGACCCAGTACTTC. It codes for CASRSAGGRETQYF.

The chain has TRBV5-1 and TRBJ2-2, with D unclear. With 4 bases removed from V and 0 bases from J, the gap between germline ends came to 4 bases. Germline CDR1 SGHRS, CDR2 YFSETQ. The CDR3 is 13 residues long. CDR3 in DNA: TGCGCCAGCAGCGCAGCGAACACCGGGGAGCTGTTTTTT. The encoded protein is CASSAANTGELFF.

In this sample, this clone turned up once. CDR3 coding DNA: TGTGCCAGCAGCTTGGCACGGAGACCAGATACGCAGTATTTT. The encoded protein is CASSLARRPDTQYF. The rearrangement joins TRBV5-4 to TRBJ2-3, with D unresolved. Germline values: CDR1 SGHNT, CDR2 YYREEE (reference sequence). Trimming removed 0 bases at V and 4 bases at J, with 9 bases between. This CDR3 comprises 14 residues.

The V and J genes are TRBV7-8 and TRBJ2-1, with 7 bases matching TRBD2. This CDR3 is built from 16 residues. The V segment lost 3 bases and the J segment 4 bases; nucleotides outside the gene matches: 9. The germline V gene encodes CDR1 SGHVS and CDR2 FQNEAQ. CDR3 sequence: CASSFFAGVRYNEQFF. For the CDR3, the DNA is TGTGCCAGCAGCTTCTTTGCGGGAGTAAGATACAATGAGCAGTTCTTC.

The rearrangement uses TRBV27 and TRBJ2-7, with D uncertain. CDR1 and CDR2 from the germline V gene are MNHEY and SMNVEV (reference sequence). V dropped 5 bases and J dropped 1 base, with 12 bases sitting between them. This CDR3 has 14 residues. The CDR3 protein is CASSPIGGSYEQYF. The CDR3 nucleotides read TGTGCCAGCAGTCCCATCGGCGGTTCCTACGAGCAGTACTTC.

This chain joins TRBV7-3 and TRBJ2-1, with D possibly being TRBD2 (5 bases). The ends were cut back, 0 bases at V and 10 bases at J, with 16 bases in the middle. The CDR3 sequence is 15 residues long. Germline CDR1 and CDR2: SGHTA and FQGTGA. This CDR3 is CASSLTYSSESEQFF. CDR3 DNA: TGTGCCAGCAGCTTAACGTACAGTAGCGAGAGCGAGCAGTTCTTC.

This chain links TRBV30 with TRBJ2-1; 8 bases line up with TRBD2. Germline assignment: CDR1 GTSNPN and CDR2 SVGIG (reference sequence). This CDR3 is built from 15 residues. V lost 0 bases to trimming and J lost 9 bases; unmatched junction nucleotides: 10. CDR3 sequence reads: CAWSVRAGVIVEQFF. CDR3 bases: TGTGCCTGGAGTGTGAGAGCGGGAGTGATAGTTGAGCAGTTCTTC.

The V and J genes are TRBV4-1 and TRBJ2-7; 8 bases match TRBD2. CDR1 and CDR2 from the germline V gene are MGHRA and YSYEKL. There are 16 residues in the CDR3. Losses at the gene ends were 0 bases for V and 1 base for J; bases not matched to a gene: 5. DNA for the CDR3: TGCGCCAGCAGCCAAGATCCGGGACTAGTATCCTACGAGCAGTACTTC. Translation gives CASSQDPGLVSYEQYF.

The V and J genes are TRBV9 and TRBJ2-1, with 11 bases lining up with TRBD1. Germline CDR1 and CDR2: SGDLS and YYNGEE. After removal of 4 bases from V and 9 bases from J, the junction contained 9 bases not matched to a gene. The CDR3 has 15 residues. The CDR3 reads CASSFGTGGMREQFF. DNA of the CDR3: TGTGCCAGCAGCTTCGGGACAGGGGGGATGCGTGAGCAGTTCTTC.

This clone came up a few times. Additional DNA sequences in this sample encode the identical CDR3. J is TRBJ1-5 and V is TRBV6-6, with a possible D match to TRBD1 (6 bases). Trimming stripped 7 bases from V and 4 bases from J, with 8 bases between. Germline CDR1 MNHNY, CDR2 SVGAGI (reference sequence). CDR3 length: 12 residues. The CDR3 DNA is TGTGCCAGCACTCAGGGGAATCAGCCCCAGCATTTT. Translating gives CASTQGNQPQHF.

This clone was counted once. The rearrangement links TRBV25-1 to TRBJ2-7; 7 nucleotides align to TRBD1. Germline-derived CDR1 and CDR2 are MGHDK and SYGVNS. The CDR3 extends over 13 amino acids. Trimming took 4 bases from V and 5 from J; bases not matched to a gene: 5. The DNA for the CDR3 is TGTGCCAGCAGTGGGCCAACAGGGGACGAGCAGTACTTC. This codes for CASSGPTGDEQYF.

The chain couples TRBV25-1 to TRBJ2-5; TRBD1 matches 10 bases. The J call is uncertain, as TRBJ2-7 better fits the DNA end. Germline values: CDR1 MGHDK, CDR2 SYGVNS. CDR3 length equals 15 residues. CDR3: CASNGGTGVYHEQYF. The CDR3 bases are TGTGCCAGCAATGGGGGGACAGGGGTTTATCACGAGCAGTACTTC.

The chain carries TRBV30 and TRBJ2-5; D not resolved. The CDR3 contains 13 residues. Looked up from germline, CDR1 is GTSNPN and CDR2 is SVGIG (reference sequence). The V gene lost 0 bases and the J gene lost 5 bases, with 10 bases spanning the gap. The CDR3 coding sequence is TGTGCCTGGAGTGTACACGTATTGGAGACCCAGTACTTC. Translation: CAWSVHVLETQYF.

The chain uses TRBV28 and TRBJ1-2; 8 bases match TRBD1. Trimming at V came to 6 bases and at J to 3 bases, leaving 9 bases not matched to a gene. Per germline, CDR1 MDHEN and CDR2 SYDVKM. This CDR3 is 15 amino acids long. CDR3 DNA: TGTGCCAGCAGCCCCCTCGGACAGGGTGACTATGGCTACACCTTC. Translation gives CASSPLGQGDYGYTF.

The rearrangement joins TRBV5-1 to TRBJ1-2, with 7 positions matching TRBD1. This CDR3 has 15 amino acids. The J segment lost 8 bases and the V segment lost 0 bases, leaving 10 bases of the junction unmatched. CDR1 and CDR2 (germline): SGHRS, YFSETQ. The CDR3 DNA follows: TGCGCCAGCAGCTTGGTCGGGACAGAAATCGGCGGCTACACCTTC. Translated, it gives CASSLVGTEIGGYTF.